One and the same sample provided the 8 T cell receptor beta chains below, sequenced in a study of T cells in Graves' hyperthyroidism and ophthalmopathy. Amplified TCR beta CDR3 regions derived from RNA transcripts. First-round RT-PCR targeting the TCR CDR3 was performed with the HTBI primer set. TCRdb processed the multiplex PCR reads anew with MiXCR; each CDR3 protein has one entry. The profile covers about 420,000 distinct CDR3 sequences, with roughly an eighth appearing a single time and less than 6.5% taken by the ten largest. Material: blood. Source of these receptors: a young woman with Graves' hyperthyroidism.

The CDR3, as DNA: TGCGCCAGCAGCCTAGTCAGGGTAGGCACTGAAGCTTTCTTT. It specifies CASSLVRVGTEAFF. The rearrangement joins TRBV4-1 to TRBJ1-1; TRBD1 might be the D (5 bases). V was pared by 4 bases and J by 4 bases, with 13 bases between. The CDR3 is 14 amino acids. Germline V gives CDR1 MGHRA, CDR2 YSYEKL.

This clonotype was seen repeatedly, ten times or more. The gene calls are TRBV28 and TRBJ2-4; TRBD2 aligns across 8 bases. This CDR3 region has 15 residues. The germline V gene encodes CDR1 MDHEN and CDR2 SYDVKM. With 3 bases clipped from V and 3 bases from J, the junction kept 4 bases outside the gene matches. The CDR3 region has the DNA TGTGCCAGCAGTTTCCTCGGGGGGGGCAAAAACATTCAGTACTTC. Translating it yields CASSFLGGGKNIQYF.

This clonotype was counted between two and nine times. V gene TRBV28 combines with J gene TRBJ1-3; D call uncertain. V lost 3 bases and J 5 bases, leaving 8 bases between the germline ends. The CDR3 length is 13 residues. The germline V gene encodes CDR1 MDHEN and CDR2 SYDVKM. The CDR3 DNA reads TGTGCCAGCAGTTTTGGACTCCGAAACACCATATATTTT. Protein product: CASSFGLRNTIYF.

This clonotype was seen repeatedly, ten times or more. The V gene is TRBV27, the J gene TRBJ2-7; TRBD2 matches at 8 bases. This CDR3 has 14 residues. J was trimmed by 2 bases and V by 6 bases; bases with no gene match: 6. CDR1 MNHEY and CDR2 SMNVEV come from the germline V gene (reference sequence). Here the CDR3 reads CASRTTSDPYEQYF. DNA for the CDR3: TGTGCCAGCAGAACGACTAGCGACCCCTACGAGCAGTACTTC.

The rearrangement links TRBV29-1 to TRBJ1-2, with D unclear. The V and J ends lost 4 bases and 3 bases respectively, with 12 bases between them. This CDR3 region has 13 residues. Per the germline V gene, CDR1 is SQVTM and CDR2 is ANQGSEA. As DNA, the CDR3 is TGCAGCGTTGGTTTATTCCTCGACTATGGCTACACCTTC. Encoded protein: CSVGLFLDYGYTF.

This clonotype was counted ten times or more. The chain has TRBV2 and TRBJ1-2, with TRBD1 matching 9 bases. The CDR3 has 15 residues. V was clipped by 6 bases and J by 2 bases; unmatched bases: 7. The germline CDR1 and CDR2 sequences are SNHLY and FYNNEI. CDR3 loop: CASSLGQGSNYGYTF. The CDR3 DNA follows: TGTGCCAGCAGCCTGGGACAGGGAAGCAACTATGGCTACACCTTC.

This clonotype was observed at least ten times. This CDR3 is CASVPHGQINEQYF. The CDR3 bases are TGTGCCAGCGTACCTCATGGACAAATCAACGAGCAGTACTTC. This chain links TRBV28 with TRBJ2-7, with TRBD1 as a possible D gene (5 bases). V was shortened by 8 bases and J by 5 bases, with 19 bases between the two germline ends. The CDR3 consists of 14 residues. Germline loops: CDR1 MDHEN, CDR2 SYDVKM.

This clonotype has at least ten counts. This sequence joins TRBV30 and TRBJ2-7; D is uncertain. Trimming pared 0 bases from V and 7 bases from J, leaving 7 bases between. The CDR3 has 11 residues. Germline loops: CDR1 GTSNPN, CDR2 SVGIG (reference sequence). This CDR3 is CAWSVLREQYF. DNA of the CDR3: TGTGCCTGGAGTGTACTGAGGGAGCAGTACTTC.